These 22 T cell receptor beta chains originate from one sample sequenced in a study of T cell responses to AZD1222 COVID-19 vaccine. Sequencing used immunoSEQ multiplex PCR; TCRdb keeps in-frame clones, though not all of them. The profile covers 43,000 or so clones, with roughly 87% appearing a single time and 37% taken by the ten largest. The sample in question was peripheral blood, obtained 28 days after the second AZD1222 dose. The source is an adult who received the AZD1222 COVID-19 vaccine.

This clone was seen once. The chain couples TRBV9 to TRBJ1-6; the D gene is possibly TRBD1 (5 bases). CDR3 length equals 16 residues. Germline V gives CDR1 SGDLS, CDR2 YYNGEE. V dropped 3 bases and J dropped 2 bases, with 12 bases sitting between them. CDR3 in amino acids: CASSGGGVAYNSPLHF. DNA for the CDR3: TGTGCCAGCAGCGGAGGAGGGGTGGCCTATAATTCACCCCTCCACTTT.

The chain uses TRBV9 and TRBJ2-3, with unresolved D. Looked up from germline, CDR1 is SGDLS and CDR2 is YYNGEE. This CDR3 is built from 9 residues. V was clipped by 1 base and J by 14 bases, with 5 bases between them. The DNA of the CDR3 is TGTGCCAGCAGCGTACCGGGGTATTTT. It specifies CASSVPGYF.

V and J are TRBV29-1 and TRBJ2-3, with 9 bases fitting TRBD1. The CDR3 runs to 15 residues. The germline gives CDR1 SQVTM, CDR2 ANQGSEA. The ends lost 6 bases at V and 1 base at J; junction bases unmatched: 8. The CDR3 nucleotides read TGCAGCGTGGTTCCCCGACAGGGGGGCACAGATACGCAGTATTTT. Translated, it gives CSVVPRQGGTDTQYF.

This clone occurred once. The chain recombines TRBV5-1 with TRBJ2-3, with TRBD1 identical over 9 bases. Per the germline V gene, CDR1 is SGHRS and CDR2 is YFSETQ. The CDR3 length is 14 residues. Trimming removed 6 bases from V and 4 bases from J; junction bases left unmatched: 6. DNA for the CDR3: TGCGCCAGCACTTCCTGGACAGGGGCAGATACGCAGTATTTT. This gives the protein CASTSWTGADTQYF. The full variable domain, in which reference TRBV5-1 and TRBJ2-3 provide the parts outside the CDR3, is KAGVTQTPRYLIKTRGQQVTLSCSPISGHRSVSWYQQTPGQGLQFLFEYFSETQRNKGNFPGRFSGRQFSNSRSEMNVSTLELGDSALYLCASTSWTGADTQYFGPGTRLTVL.

As regards this clone: Other DNA sequences of this sample code for an identical CDR3. The V and J genes are TRBV7-2 and TRBJ1-1, with D hard to call. The ends were cut back, 3 bases at V and 1 base at J, with 6 bases in the middle. Per the germline V gene, CDR1 is SGHTA and CDR2 is FQGNSA. The CDR3 runs 13 residues. The chain's CDR3 is CASSLTRNTEAFF. For the CDR3, the DNA is TGTGCCAGCAGCTTGACACGGAACACTGAAGCTTTCTTT.

The chain joins TRBV6-1 to TRBJ1-2, with 7 bases lining up with TRBD1. The V segment lost 2 bases and the J segment 4 bases; nucleotides outside the gene matches: 4. The CDR3 totals 14 residues. CDR1 and CDR2 from the germline V gene are MNHNS and SASEGT. CDR3 residues: CASSEIDRAYGYTF. For the CDR3, the DNA is TGTGCCAGCAGTGAAATAGACAGGGCCTATGGCTACACCTTC.

Regarding this clone: One junction end does not reproduce the germline sequence, and a read error may be involved. CDR3 DNA sequence: TGTGCCAGCACCGACGACAGGGCCTACTCTTTC. It codes for CASTDDRAYSF. This chain uses TRBV6-5 with TRBJ2-4, with 7 bases fitting TRBD1. CDR3 length equals 11 residues. CDR1 and CDR2 (germline): MNHEY, SVGAGI.

V usage is TRBV7-2 and J usage is TRBJ2-1; D not certain. CDR3 length: 14 residues. The V end was cut by 2 bases, the J end by 7 bases, with 12 bases between. The germline V gene encodes CDR1 SGHTA and CDR2 FQGNSA. The CDR3 DNA is TGTGCCAGCAGCTTACGTGTCGCCAGGAATGAGCAGTTCTTC. This sequence encodes CASSLRVARNEQFF.

The genes are TRBV27 and TRBJ1-1, with 7 bases aligning to TRBD1. The CDR3 consists of 13 residues. Germline loops: CDR1 MNHEY, CDR2 SMNVEV (reference sequence). Losses at the gene ends were 2 bases for V and 8 bases for J; bases not matched to a gene: 5. Here the CDR3 reads CASSLRQGREAFF. CDR3 bases: TGTGCCAGCAGTTTACGACAGGGAAGGGAAGCTTTCTTT.

The chain combines TRBV7-9 with TRBJ2-7; TRBD2 agrees at 7 bases. This CDR3 comprises 14 residues. Trimming at V came to 3 bases and at J to 5 bases, leaving 7 bases not matched to a gene. In germline, CDR1 is SEHNR, CDR2 FQNEAQ (reference sequence). This CDR3 is CASSFGGVADEQYF. DNA for the CDR3: TGTGCCAGCAGCTTTGGGGGGGTCGCGGACGAGCAGTACTTC. Combining the CDR3 with reference TRBV7-9 and TRBJ2-7 gives the whole variable domain DTGVSQNPRHKITKRGQNVTFRCDPISEHNRLYWYRQTLGQGPEFLTYFQNEAQLEKSRLLSDRFSAERPKGSFSTLEIQRTEQGDSAMYLCASSFGGVADEQYFGPGTRLTVT.

The chain employs TRBV7-9 and TRBJ1-2, with D unresolved. The ends were cut back, 4 bases at V and 3 bases at J, with 12 bases in the middle. CDR1 and CDR2 from the germline V gene are SEHNR and FQNEAQ (reference sequence). This CDR3 region has 14 residues. In nucleotides, the CDR3 is TGTGCCAGCAGCTCTGTCACAAATTACTATGGCTACACCTTC. Protein product: CASSSVTNYYGYTF.

This clone was observed a single time. The chain carries TRBV10-3 and TRBJ1-1, with D maybe TRBD1 (6 bases). The ends were cut back, 3 bases at V and 5 bases at J, with 13 bases in the middle. The CDR3 runs 14 residues. CDR1 and CDR2 from the germline V gene are ENHRY and SYGVKD. CDR3 in DNA: TGTGCCATCAGTGAACGGGGGCGAGAAACTGAAGCTTTCTTT. It encodes CAISERGRETEAFF.

The rearrangement links TRBV5-6 to TRBJ1-4; 7 nucleotides match TRBD1. The CDR3 sequence is 15 residues long. The germline gives CDR1 SGHDT, CDR2 YYEEEE. The V segment lost 4 bases and the J segment 5 bases; nucleotides outside the gene matches: 8. The CDR3 loop reads CASSRPGQKNEKLFF. As DNA, the CDR3 is TGTGCCAGCAGCCGGCCGGGACAGAAAAATGAAAAACTGTTTTTT.

CDR3 sequence (DNA): TGTGCCAGCAGTTCGCCTAGCGGGGGGGAAGAGACCCAGTACTTC. This translates into CASSSPSGGEETQYF. The chain couples TRBV27 to TRBJ2-5, with TRBD2 identical over 12 bases. V lost 4 bases and J lost 3; bases outside the gene matches: 3. This CDR3 has 15 amino acids. Germline V gene sequence: CDR1 MNHEY, CDR2 SMNVEV (reference sequence).

This chain uses TRBV6-5 with TRBJ1-5; TRBD1 aligns across 7 bases. Losses at the gene ends were 8 bases for V and 2 bases for J; bases not matched to a gene: 6. The germline CDR1 and CDR2 sequences are MNHEY and SVGAGI. CDR3 size: 14 residues. The CDR3 region is CASAPTGGNQPQHF. In nucleotides, the CDR3 is TGTGCCAGCGCCCCCACAGGGGGCAATCAGCCCCAGCATTTT.

This clone turned up a few times. The gene calls are TRBV10-3 and TRBJ1-2, with 9 bases matching TRBD1. The CDR3 is 14 amino acids. V trimming: 11 bases; J trimming: 3 bases; junction bases outside the gene matches: 10. Germline V gene lookup returns CDR1 ENHRY and CDR2 SYGVKD. As DNA, the CDR3 is TGTGCCGCTTGGGACAGGGCGGCATACTATGGCTACACCTTC. It specifies CAAWDRAAYYGYTF.

The rearrangement uses TRBV12-3 or TRBV12-4 and TRBJ1-2; D gene ambiguous. Deletions cut 4 bases from V and 7 bases from J, with 13 bases between. The CDR3 loop spans 13 amino acids. CDR3 nucleotide sequence: TGTGCCAGCAGTTCAATAGGACGCGGTGGCTACACCTTC. It specifies CASSSIGRGGYTF.

The chain uses TRBV21-1 and TRBJ2-7; the DNA was not used to check the table's D call, TRBD1. TRBV21-1 is termed a pseudogene. CDR3 length equals 13 residues. This CDR3 is CASSQHRVHEQYF. The CDR3 bases are TGTGCCAGCAGCCAACACAGGGTTCACGAGCAGTACTTC.

The chain has TRBV6-1 and TRBJ1-2, with D unclear. Germline assignment: CDR1 MNHNS and CDR2 SASEGT. This CDR3 spans 15 amino acids. V lost 1 base and J lost 2, with 11 bases in between. In nucleotides, the CDR3 is TGTGCCAGCAGTGAAGTGAGCAGGTTGAACTATGGCTACACCTTC. This translates into CASSEVSRLNYGYTF.

The chain uses TRBV25-1 and TRBJ1-1; D is ambiguous. V was trimmed by 4 bases and J by 8 bases, leaving 17 bases between them. The germline gives CDR1 MGHDK, CDR2 SYGVNS. The CDR3 has 14 amino acids. The CDR3 region is CASSADTRTREAFF. Here the CDR3 DNA reads TGTGCCAGCAGTGCGGATACTAGAACGAGGGAAGCTTTCTTT.

V gene TRBV30 combines with J gene TRBJ1-2; 8 bases are a match to TRBD1. The CDR3 consists of 11 residues. Germline assignment: CDR1 GTSNPN and CDR2 SVGIG (reference sequence). V was pared by 6 bases and J by 6 bases, with 3 bases of the junction left unmatched. The CDR3 sequence: CACRDRHGYTF. The CDR3 bases are TGTGCCTGCCGGGACAGGCATGGCTACACCTTC.

This clone has a single count. The rearrangement joins TRBV13 to TRBJ2-1, with TRBD1 matching 7 bases. The CDR3 totals 14 residues. J gave up 4 bases and V 8 bases, and 8 bases lay outside the gene matches. CDR1 PRHDT and CDR2 FYEKMQ come from the germline V gene (reference sequence). CDR3: CASGDSRKYNEQFF. The CDR3 DNA reads TGTGCCAGCGGGGACAGCCGAAAATACAATGAGCAGTTCTTC.